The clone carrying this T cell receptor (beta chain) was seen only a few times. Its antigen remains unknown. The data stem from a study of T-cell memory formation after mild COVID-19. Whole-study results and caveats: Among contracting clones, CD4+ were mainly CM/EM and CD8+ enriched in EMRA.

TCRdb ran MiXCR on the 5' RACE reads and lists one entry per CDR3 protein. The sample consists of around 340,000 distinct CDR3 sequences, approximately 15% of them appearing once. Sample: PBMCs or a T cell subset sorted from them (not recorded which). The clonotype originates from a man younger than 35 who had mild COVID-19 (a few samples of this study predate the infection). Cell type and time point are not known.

CDR3 sequence reads: CASSLGGPLSYEQYF. CDR3 bases: TGTGCCAGCAGCCTCGGGGGGCCCCTCTCCTACGAGCAGTACTTC. The chain couples TRBV12-3 or TRBV12-4 to TRBJ2-7, with TRBD2 as a possible D gene (7 bases). This CDR3 has 15 amino acids. Trimming stripped 6 bases from V and 0 bases from J, with 15 bases between.